This entry concerns a single T cell receptor (beta chain). Its antigen is unidentified. This specimen comes from a study of T-cell memory formation after mild COVID-19. Points from the study as a whole: The study found balanced CD4/CD8 in clones contracting day 15 to 85 and a CD4+ lean in later expanders. CD4+ contracting clones were found mainly in CM and EM, and CD8+ ones in EMRA. SARS-CoV-2 specificity of second-wave clones peaking day 37 was unconfirmed.

Between the trimmed V and J ends, which lost 5 bases and 4 bases, there was a span of 8 bases. The CDR3 has 13 amino acids. Per germline, CDR1 MGHRA and CDR2 YSYEKL. TCRdb independently ran MiXCR on the 5' RACE reads; one entry per CDR3 protein. The repertoire includes about 400,000 distinct CDR3 sequences, under 20% of them detected once, and roughly 21% sits in the top ten. The chain links TRBV4-1 to TRBJ2-2; D ambiguous. This receptor was identified in a man aged 18-30 years who had mild COVID-19 (a few samples of this study predate the infection). Cell type and time point are not known. Sequencing was carried out using PBMCs or a T cell subset sorted from them (not recorded which). CDR3 DNA: TGCGCCAGCAGCTTCAAGCGCACCGGGGAGCTGTTTTTT. Protein: CASSFKRTGELFF.